Shown below are 8 T cell receptor beta chains from a single sample sequenced in a study of response to subunit inactivated influenza vaccine. TCRdb independently ran MiXCR on the RT-PCR reads; one entry per CDR3 protein. The sample carries 500,000 to 550,000 distinct CDR3 sequences, less than 25% recorded once. The data were also submitted as part of a second study, on T cells expressing NK-cell markers. That report notes: 5'RACE template switching with UMIs produced the TCR beta cDNA.

This specimen consisted of CD4+ T cells sorted from PBMCs, obtained about 11 days after vaccination. Source of these receptors: a man in his forties or fifties who received an inactivated influenza vaccine.

This clonotype was seen only a few times. The chain carries TRBV7-2 and TRBJ2-2, with no clear D. Per the germline V gene, CDR1 is SGHTA and CDR2 is FQGNSA. This CDR3 has 14 amino acids. Trimming took 6 bases from V and 4 from J, leaving 12 bases between them. The CDR3 nucleotides are TGTGCCAGCAGGCCCCCTCCGGGCACCGGGGAGCTGTTTTTT. This sequence encodes CASRPPPGTGELFF.

The chain has TRBV3-1 and TRBJ1-2, with 7 positions matching TRBD1. This CDR3 is 15 amino acids long. Germline values: CDR1 LGHDT, CDR2 YNNKEL (reference sequence). The ends lost 3 bases at V and 0 bases at J; junction bases unmatched: 4. CDR3 nucleotides: TGTGCCAGCAGCCAGGGGACAGCGACTAACTATGGCTACACCTTC. It codes for CASSQGTATNYGYTF.

This clonotype was seen only a few times. The chain recombines TRBV29-1 with TRBJ1-1; possibly TRBD1 for D (6 bases). Germline V gene lookup returns CDR1 SQVTM and CDR2 ANQGSEA. The length of the CDR3 is 13 residues. The germline V and J ends were trimmed by 6 bases and 0 bases, with 11 bases remaining between them. CDR3 loop: CSVYRVVNTEAFF. CDR3 sequence (DNA): TGCAGCGTGTACAGGGTTGTGAACACTGAAGCTTTCTTT. The full variable domain, its missing parts supplied by reference TRBV29-1 and TRBJ1-1, is SAVISQKPSRDICQRGTSLTIQCQVDSQVTMMFWYRQQPGQSLTLIATANQGSEATYESGFVIDKFPISRPNLTFSTLTVSNMSPEDSSIYLCSVYRVVNTEAFFGQGTRLTVV.

V and J are TRBV5-5 and TRBJ1-2; no clear D gene. The V end lost 0 bases, the J end lost 4 bases, and 16 bases lay between the germline ends. Germline V CDR1 and CDR2: SGHKS, YYEKEE (reference sequence). The length of the CDR3 is 16 residues. CDR3 coding DNA: TGTGCCAGCAGCTTGGTGGCCCAGCCCTCTCTCTATGGCTACACCTTC. It codes for CASSLVAQPSLYGYTF.

The chain carries TRBV12-5 and TRBJ2-1, with TRBD2 matching 11 bases. CDR1 and CDR2 from the germline V gene are LGHNT and FRNRAP. The CDR3 loop spans 17 amino acids. With V trimmed by 0 bases and J by 6 bases, 7 bases remained unmatched. The CDR3 spells CASGLVQAGTSGNEQFF. The CDR3 DNA reads TGTGCTAGTGGTTTGGTACAGGCCGGGACTAGCGGCAATGAGCAGTTCTTC.

CDR3 sequence (DNA): TGTGCCAGCAGCCCACCAGGGGCTCGTTCTGAAGCTTTCTTT. This encodes CASSPPGARSEAFF. This rearrangement joins TRBV6-2 or TRBV6-3 to TRBJ1-1; D may be TRBD1 (6 bases). This CDR3 contains 14 residues. V was trimmed by 6 bases and J by 6 bases, leaving 17 bases between them. CDR1 MNHEY and CDR2 SVGEGT come from the germline V gene.

The sample holds a few counts of this clonotype. V gene TRBV6-2 or TRBV6-3 combines with J gene TRBJ1-1; D unclear. Germline CDR1 is MNHEY and CDR2 is SVGEGT. Trimming stripped 4 bases from V and 3 bases from J, with 9 bases between. The CDR3 runs to 13 residues. CDR3 sequence reads: CASSFSEDTEAFF. DNA for the CDR3: TGTGCCAGCAGTTTCTCAGAGGACACTGAAGCTTTCTTT.

On this clonotype itself: One end of the junction does not line up with germline, which may come from a read error. The chain has TRBV7-2 and TRBJ1-1; tentative D call: TRBD1 (6 bases). CDR1 and CDR2 (germline): SGHTA, FQGNSA. CDR3 length: 11 residues. The CDR3 protein is CASSLKFDRTF. The CDR3 region has the DNA TGTGCCAGCAGCTTGAAGTTCGACAGGACCTTT. The whole variable domain, filled in from reference TRBV7-2 and TRBJ1-1, reads GAGVSQSPSNKVTEKGKDVELRCDPISGHTALYWYRQSLGQGLEFLIYFQGNSAPDKSGLPSDRFSAERTGGSVSTLTIQRTQQEDSAVYLCASSLKFDRTFGQGTRLTVV.